This TCR beta chain was recorded in a study of radiotherapy plus CTLA-4 blockade in lung cancer. The wider study: There were objective responses in approximately 19% of patients, and around 31% had disease control.

Germline-derived CDR1 and CDR2 are LNHDA and SQIVND (reference sequence). This CDR3 is built from 14 residues. With 6 bases clipped from V and 2 bases from J, the junction kept 7 bases outside the gene matches. Points on this clone: Antigen unknown.

Study findings and constraints: Reports identified early blood T cell clone dynamics, with interferon-beta, as the best response predictor. Radiotherapy was combined with ipilimumab, and tumor-derived TCR clones then expanded in blood.

Method: immunoSEQ multiplex PCR; TCRdb's copy keeps in-frame clones and lacks some. The sample has 80,000 or so clones, roughly 79% seen once. CTLA-4 blockade with ipilimumab, together with focal radiation, was given to patients with chemo-refractory metastatic non-small-cell lung cancer. This sample comprised peripheral blood, obtained from a patient treated with radiotherapy plus ipilimumab. The V call is TRBV19, the J call TRBJ2-7, with TRBD1 matching over 7 bases. The source is a human donor with non-small cell lung cancer who had a partial response to radiotherapy plus ipilimumab. Some clones in this sample may be carry-over from other donors' samples. CDR3 nucleotides: TGTGCCAGTAGCCCATACGGGACAGCCTACGAGCAGTACTTC. Translating gives CASSPYGTAYEQYF.